This T cell receptor beta chain is drawn from a study of neurological immune-mediated disorders. Overall study results and limits: The level of TCR clonal expansion was highest in patients with HTLV-1-associated myelopathy and lowest in multiple sclerosis, where it fell below the level seen in healthy controls.

The sorted libraries were prepared using approximately 970,000 CD4+ or CD8+ T cells that had themselves been sorted. cDNA was made by 5'RACE with 10-nucleotide random UMIs. Every sequencing run generated over 180 million TCR-beta sequences from 15-18 subjects. MiXCR, applied by TCRdb to the 5' RACE reads, yields one record per CDR3 protein. Of about 30,000 distinct CDR3 sequences listed, under 6.5% are singletons. V shed 8 bases and J 6 bases; nucleotides not matched to a gene: 6. The CDR3 length is 12 residues. The germline V gene encodes CDR1 MGHDK and CDR2 SYGVNS. Remarks on this clonotype: What it binds is unknown.

The J gene is TRBJ1-2, the V gene TRBV25-1; 7 nucleotides match TRBD1. Source material: CD4+ T cells from blood. The sequence derives from a woman aged 50 to 60 in good health. CDR3 sequence reads: CASYGQENGYTF. The CDR3 DNA sequence: TGTGCCAGCTATGGACAGGAGAATGGCTACACCTTC.